This T cell receptor beta chain was sequenced during a study of blood T cells in healthy people across ages. This clonotype has a handful of counts. Together with a sample-barcoded 5' primer, a J-beta primer mix was included in a second PCR lasting about 6 to 11 cycles. One entry per CDR3 protein results from TCRdb running MiXCR on the 5' RACE reads. The sample has 790,000 or so distinct CDR3 sequences; around half are singletons. The receptor comes from a man aged 80 or over in good health. Sequencing was carried out using blood.

The CDR3, as DNA: TGCAGCGCCACGAGGGCGGGCTCCTACAATGAGCAGTTCTTC. Translating it yields CSATRAGSYNEQFF. The chain uses TRBV29-1 and TRBJ2-1; D may be TRBD2 (5 bases). The V and J ends lost 7 bases and 0 bases respectively, with 13 bases between them. The CDR3 length is 14 residues. Per the germline V gene, CDR1 is SQVTM and CDR2 is ANQGSEA.